Given below is one T cell receptor beta chain in context. This sample stems from a study of OX40 agonist ivuxolimab in advanced cancers. Background on the study: An agonistic human IgG2 monoclonal antibody against OX40 (CD134) was given.

Repertoires were generated with immunoSEQ multiplex PCR, while TCRdb's copy carries only in-frame clones and drops some. The table shows around 35,000 clones, with 65% to 85% occurring only once. The CDR3 consists of 14 residues. The junction had 1 base not matched to a gene; V was cut back by 2 bases and J by 1 base. Germline CDR1 is MNHEY and CDR2 is SMNVEV (reference sequence). This clonotype was obtained from an adult with an advanced solid tumor such as melanoma, head and neck, liver or kidney cancer. V is TRBV27 and J is TRBJ1-1; 7 bases align to TRBD1. Specimen: CD4+ or CD8+ T cells sorted from blood, collected in a trial of the OX40 agonist ivuxolimab. The CDR3 spells CASSLQGENTEAFF. In nucleotides, the CDR3 is TGTGCCAGCAGTTTACAGGGGGAGAACACTGAAGCTTTCTTT.